This TCR beta chain was documented in a study of CD8 T cells in ankylosing spondylitis. Each CDR3 protein gets one entry after TCRdb re-called the 5' RACE reads with MiXCR. This table has about 240,000 distinct CDR3 sequences, over 8.5% appearing once. In this sample, this clonotype turned up many times. No antigen is known for it. Findings and limits, study-wide: A TCR beta motif made of fewer than ten highly homologous variants seemed typical of ankylosing spondylitis blood.

The V and J ends lost 0 bases and 8 bases respectively, with 16 bases between them. CDR3 length: 15 amino acids. The germline CDR1 and CDR2 sequences are MNHEY and SMNVEV (reference sequence). The specimen sequenced was blood, either unsorted or a sorted T cell fraction (not recorded which). The gene calls are TRBV27 and TRBJ1-2; D gene uncertain. The clonotype comes from a male donor with ankylosing spondylitis or in good health (not recorded which). Here the CDR3 DNA reads TGTGCCAGCAGTTTATCCTCCCCGTTGGTTGAGGGCTACACCTTC. Its translation is CASSLSSPLVEGYTF.